This T cell receptor beta chain was recovered during a study of a mutant IDH1 vaccine in newly diagnosed glioma. In the study overall: Males made up about 60% and females about 38% of treated patients, whose mean age was around 40 years. Every participant had undergone radiotherapy, temozolomide, or both before, and most underwent both. Overall study results and limits: Whatever changes occurred in top peripheral T cell clonotypes seemed unrelated to pseudoprogression.

Produced via immunoSEQ multiplex PCR; TCRdb's table is partial and in-frame only. The sample holds tens of thousands of clones, around 80% seen once. A note on this clone: Its antigen remains unknown.

Germline assignment: CDR1 MGHDK and CDR2 SYGVNS. Trimming cost V 3 bases and J 6 bases; bases outside gene matches: 7. This CDR3 has 16 amino acids. Noted time point: baseline, week 1 (first vaccination visit). Specified treatment: pre-vaccination baseline after standard-of-care therapy. This chain uses TRBV25-1 with TRBJ2-2, with 10 bases identical to TRBD1. The TCR sequence derives from a man aged 18 to 29 with glioma. This specimen was PBMCs, taken from a glioma patient treated with radiotherapy, temozolomide or both. CDR3 sequence reads: CASSDMRQGAPGELFF. The CDR3, as DNA: TGTGCCAGCAGTGATATGAGACAGGGGGCCCCCGGGGAGCTGTTTTTT.